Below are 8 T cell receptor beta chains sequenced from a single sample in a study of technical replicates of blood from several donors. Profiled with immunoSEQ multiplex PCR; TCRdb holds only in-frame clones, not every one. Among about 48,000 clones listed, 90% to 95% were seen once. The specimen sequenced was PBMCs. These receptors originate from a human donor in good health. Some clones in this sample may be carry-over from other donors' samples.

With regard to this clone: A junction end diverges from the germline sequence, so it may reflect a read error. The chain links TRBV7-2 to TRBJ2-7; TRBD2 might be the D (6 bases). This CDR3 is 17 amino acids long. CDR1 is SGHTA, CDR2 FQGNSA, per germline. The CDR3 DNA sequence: TGTGCCAGCAGTTTAGCAATAGGGCTAGCGAACTCCTACGAGCAGTACTTC. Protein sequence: CASSLAIGLANSYEQYF.

CDR3 sequence reads: CASSVTGSNEKLFF. As DNA, the CDR3 is TGTGCCAGCAGCGTAACAGGGAGTAATGAAAAACTGTTTTTT. The rearrangement links TRBV9 to TRBJ1-4, with D perhaps matching TRBD1 (6 bases). Germline V CDR1 and CDR2: SGDLS, YYNGEE. V was cut by 1 base and J by 4 bases, with 8 bases left in between. CDR3 length: 14 residues.

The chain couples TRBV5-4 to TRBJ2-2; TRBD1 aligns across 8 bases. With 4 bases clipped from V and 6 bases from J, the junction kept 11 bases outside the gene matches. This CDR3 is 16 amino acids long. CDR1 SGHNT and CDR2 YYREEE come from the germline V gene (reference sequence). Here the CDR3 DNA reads TGTGCCAGCAGCCCGAGGACAGGGAGAACACCCGGGGAGCTGTTTTTT. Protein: CASSPRTGRTPGELFF.

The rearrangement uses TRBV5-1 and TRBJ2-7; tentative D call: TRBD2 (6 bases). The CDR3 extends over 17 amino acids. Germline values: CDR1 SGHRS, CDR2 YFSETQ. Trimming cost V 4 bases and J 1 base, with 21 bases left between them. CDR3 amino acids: CASSQPPFSGDSYEQYF. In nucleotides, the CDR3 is TGCGCCAGCAGCCAACCTCCTTTTAGCGGAGATTCCTACGAGCAGTACTTC.

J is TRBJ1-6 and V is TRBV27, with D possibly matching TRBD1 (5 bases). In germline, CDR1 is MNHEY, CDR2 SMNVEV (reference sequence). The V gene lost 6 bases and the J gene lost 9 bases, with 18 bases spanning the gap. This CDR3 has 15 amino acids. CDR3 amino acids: CASRPNFGGSSPLHF. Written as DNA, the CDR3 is TGTGCCAGCAGACCTAATTTCGGGGGAAGTTCACCCCTCCACTTT.

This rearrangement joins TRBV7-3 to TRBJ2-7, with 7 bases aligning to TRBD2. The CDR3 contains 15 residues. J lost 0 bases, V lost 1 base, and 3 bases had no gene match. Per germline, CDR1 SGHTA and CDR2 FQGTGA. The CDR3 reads CASSLRGGSSYEQYF. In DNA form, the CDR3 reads TGTGCCAGCAGCTTAAGAGGCGGGAGCTCCTACGAGCAGTACTTC.

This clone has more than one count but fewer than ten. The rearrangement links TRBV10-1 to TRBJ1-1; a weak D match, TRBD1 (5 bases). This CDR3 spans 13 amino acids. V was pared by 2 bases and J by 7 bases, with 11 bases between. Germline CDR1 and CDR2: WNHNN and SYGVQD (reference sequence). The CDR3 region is CASSEARGSEAFF. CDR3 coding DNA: TGCGCCAGCAGTGAGGCCCGGGGGAGTGAAGCTTTCTTT.

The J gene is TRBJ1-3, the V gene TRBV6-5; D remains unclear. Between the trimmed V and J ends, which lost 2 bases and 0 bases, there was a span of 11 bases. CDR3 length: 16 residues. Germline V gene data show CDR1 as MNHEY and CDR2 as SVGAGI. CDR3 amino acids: CASSYLNPGSGNTIYF. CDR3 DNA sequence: TGTGCCAGCAGTTACCTCAACCCAGGCTCTGGAAACACCATATATTTT.